This TCR beta chain is drawn from a study of blood T cell repertoires in COVID-19. Study-wide background: Acute and convalescent COVID-19 samples came from the United States, Italy and Spain. In each case, the material was cDNA or gDNA derived from T cells, B-cell-depleted T cells, or PBMCs.

As originally analysed: Reference gene primer amplification yielded estimated nucleated cell counts. Generated by immunoSEQ multiplex PCR, the TCRdb table keeps only in-frame clones and is missing some. V, J and clone size reflect that table, while D and trimming were determined from the DNA. The table lists about 44,000 clones, approximately 70% of them singletons, with about three fifths in the top ten. In germline, CDR1 is SQVTM, CDR2 ANQGSEA. V lost 4 bases and J lost 6; bases outside the gene matches: 9. The length of the CDR3 is 13 residues. The V call is TRBV29-1, the J call TRBJ2-7; 7 bases fit TRBD1. Sequences were obtained from peripheral blood. The sequence was collected from an older man with acute or convalescent COVID-19. The CDR3 nucleotides are TGCAGCGTTGCCGCGACAGGGTTCGGCGAGCAGTACTTC. Encoded protein: CSVAATGFGEQYF.